The 2 T cell receptor beta chains given below trace back to one sample, sequenced in a study of T cell repertoires in cytomegalovirus infection. Their recognized antigens are unknown. TCRdb recomputed calls from the reads with MiXCR, one row per CDR3 protein. The sample consists of under 130,000 distinct CDR3 sequences, 35% to 50% of them appearing once. Sequences were derived from CD8+ T cells from cultured PBMCs, sampled from culture after CMV antigen stimulation. These receptors originate from a human donor in good health (CMV status not recorded). Some clones in this sample may be carry-over from other donors' samples.

This chain links TRBV5-6 with TRBJ1-3, with TRBD1 as a possible D gene (6 bases). Germline CDR1 is SGHDT and CDR2 is YYEEEE. CDR3 length: 16 amino acids. Between the trimmed V and J ends, which lost 0 bases and 2 bases, there was a span of 12 bases. CDR3 sequence: CASSLGGGGPGNTIYF. Written as DNA, the CDR3 is TGTGCCAGCAGCTTGGGTGGCGGGGGCCCTGGAAACACCATATATTTT.

This clonotype came up many times. V and J are TRBV7-2 and TRBJ2-5, with no clear D. The CDR3 is 14 residues long. The germline V and J ends were trimmed by 1 base and 0 bases, with 6 bases remaining between them. The germline V gene has CDR1 SGHTA and CDR2 FQGNSA. For the CDR3, the DNA is TGTGCCAGCAGCTTAGTGGCAGACCAAGAGACCCAGTACTTC. Translation gives CASSLVADQETQYF.